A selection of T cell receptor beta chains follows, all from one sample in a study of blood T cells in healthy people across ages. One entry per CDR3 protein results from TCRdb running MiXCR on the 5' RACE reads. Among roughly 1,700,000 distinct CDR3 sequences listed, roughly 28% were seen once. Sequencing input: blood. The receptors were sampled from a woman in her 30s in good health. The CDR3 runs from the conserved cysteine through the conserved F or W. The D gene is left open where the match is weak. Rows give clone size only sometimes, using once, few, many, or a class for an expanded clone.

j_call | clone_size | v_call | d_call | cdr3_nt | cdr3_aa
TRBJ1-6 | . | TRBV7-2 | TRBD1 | TGTGCCAGCAGCCCAGAGACAGGGGGATATTCACCCCTCCACTTT | CASSPETGGYSPLHF
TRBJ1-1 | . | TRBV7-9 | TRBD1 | TGTGCCAGCAGCCCGCCCGGGACAGTTAACACTGAAGCTTTCTTT | CASSPPGTVNTEAFF
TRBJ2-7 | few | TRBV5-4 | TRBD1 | TGTGCCAGCAGTTCTGGACAGGGGGCTTACTACGAGCAGTACTTC | CASSSGQGAYYEQYF
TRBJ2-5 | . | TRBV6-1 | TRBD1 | TGTGCCAGCAGTGTACAGGGGGCCTCTCAAGAGACCCAGTACTTC | CASSVQGASQETQYF
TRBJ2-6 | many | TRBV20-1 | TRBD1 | TGCAGTGCTAGACCCCAGGGACAGGCCTTCTCTGGGGCCAACGTCCTGACTTTC | CSARPQGQAFSGANVLTF
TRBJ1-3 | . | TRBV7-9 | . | TGTGCCAGCAGCCAATGGGGAGACGGAAGCTCTGGAAACACCATATATTTT | CASSQWGDGSSGNTIYF
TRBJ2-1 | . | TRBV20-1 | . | TGCAGTGCTAGAGGTCTGGGCACTACTGAGCAGTTCTTC | CSARGLGTTEQFF
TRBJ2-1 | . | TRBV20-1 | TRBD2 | TGCAGTGCTCGGACTAGCGGGCACAATGAGCAGTTCTTC | CSARTSGHNEQFF
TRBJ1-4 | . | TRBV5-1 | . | TGCGCCAGCAGCTTGGCCGTAGGGGCTGCCGAAAAACTGTTTTTT | CASSLAVGAAEKLFF
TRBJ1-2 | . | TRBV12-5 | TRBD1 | TGTGCTAGTGGCTCACCAGGGGGCGCGGATGGCTACACCTTC | CASGSPGGADGYTF
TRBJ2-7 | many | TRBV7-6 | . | TGTGCCAGCAGCCCCGAGGGCTCCCCCGTCTACGAGCAGTACTTC | CASSPEGSPVYEQYF
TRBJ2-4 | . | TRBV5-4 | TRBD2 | TGTGCCAGCAGCTCGCAAGTCGTGCCGGGGGGACTGAGGAGGTCTGGCGAAAACATTCAGTACTTC | CASSSQVVPGGLRRSGENIQYF
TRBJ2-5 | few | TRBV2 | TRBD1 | TGTGCCAGCACTGGACAGGGCTTGAGGGAGACCCAGTACTTC | CASTGQGLRETQYF
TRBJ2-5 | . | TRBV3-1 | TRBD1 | TGTGCCAGCAGCCAAGGGGACAGGAGAGAGACCCAGTACTTC | CASSQGDRRETQYF
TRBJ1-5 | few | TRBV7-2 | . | TGTGCCAGCGCCCAGCGGGGCAATCAGCCCCAGCATTTT | CASAQRGNQPQHF
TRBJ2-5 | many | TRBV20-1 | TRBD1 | TGCAGTGCTAGCACGACAGGGGAAGAGACCCAGTACTTC | CSASTTGEETQYF
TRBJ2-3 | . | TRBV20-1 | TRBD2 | TGCAGTGCACCCCCGGGGCGGGAGGTCACAGATACGCAGTATTTT | CSAPPGREVTDTQYF
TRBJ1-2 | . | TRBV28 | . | TGTGCCAGCAGTTCAACGGGACTTTCGAGGGGCTACACCTTC | CASSSTGLSRGYTF
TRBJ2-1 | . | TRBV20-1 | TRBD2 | TGCAGTGCTAGAGATCTCGGCGGGAGTTCTCCCCGGTACGAGTTCTTC | CSARDLGGSSPRYEFF
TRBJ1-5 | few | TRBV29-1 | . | TGCAGCGTCGCGGCAAATCAGCCCCAGCATTTT | CSVAANQPQHF
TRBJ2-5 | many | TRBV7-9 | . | TGTGCCAGCAGCGGTTGGGTAGCGGGACAGGAGGAGACCCAGTACTTC | CASSGWVAGQEETQYF
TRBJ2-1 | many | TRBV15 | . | TGTGCCACCAGCCCCACGGGCAATGAGCAGTTCTTC | CATSPTGNEQFF
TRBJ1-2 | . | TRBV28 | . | TGTGCCAGCGCAGGGCTAAATGGCTACACCTTC | CASAGLNGYTF
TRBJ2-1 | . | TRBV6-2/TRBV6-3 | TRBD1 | TGTGCCAGCAGTACCGGGACAGGGCTCTACAATGAGCAGTTCTTC | CASSTGTGLYNEQFF
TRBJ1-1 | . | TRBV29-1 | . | TGCAGCGTCAAAAATCGGGCAGAAGCGAACACTGAAGCTTTCTTT | CSVKNRAEANTEAFF
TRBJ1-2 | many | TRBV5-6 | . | TGTGCCAGCAGCTTGCAGACAGTGAACTATGGCTACACCTTC | CASSLQTVNYGYTF
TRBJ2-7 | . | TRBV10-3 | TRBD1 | TGTGCCATCAGTGAGTCGGACAGGGGGCTCCCCTACGAGCAGTACTTC | CAISESDRGLPYEQYF
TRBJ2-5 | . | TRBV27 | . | TGTGCCAGCAGTTTATCAAGAGACAGCCAAGATACCCAGTACTTC | CASSLSRDSQDTQYF
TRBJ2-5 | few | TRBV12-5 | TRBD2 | TGTGCTAGTGGGCGGGAGTCGGAGACCCAGTACTTC | CASGRESETQYF
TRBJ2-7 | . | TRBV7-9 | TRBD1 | TGTGCCAGCAGCTCTCAGCAGGGACAGTACTACGAGCAGTACTTC | CASSSQQGQYYEQYF
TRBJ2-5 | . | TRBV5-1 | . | TGCGCCAGCAGCTGGGGACACCCTTCAGGGGAGCAGTACTTC | CASSWGHPSGEQYF
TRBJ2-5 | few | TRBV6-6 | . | TGTGCCAGCAGTTACCTATCTGAAGAGACCCAGTACTTC | CASSYLSEETQYF
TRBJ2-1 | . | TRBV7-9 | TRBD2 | TGTGCCAGTACCGCTAGTGGAGCGGGAGATAGAAATGAGCAGTTCTTC | CASTASGAGDRNEQFF
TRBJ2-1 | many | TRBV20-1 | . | TGCAGTGCTAGAGATGGAACGTCACCCTACAATGAGCAGTTCTTC | CSARDGTSPYNEQFF
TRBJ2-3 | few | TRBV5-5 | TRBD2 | TGTGCCAGCAGCCCATCTAGCGGGGGAGTCCGGGATACGCAGTATTTT | CASSPSSGGVRDTQYF
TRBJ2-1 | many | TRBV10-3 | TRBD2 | TGTGCCATCAGGTTTAGCGGGGTGAACTACAATGAGCAGTTCTTC | CAIRFSGVNYNEQFF
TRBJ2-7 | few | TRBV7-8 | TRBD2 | TGTGCCAGCAGCTTAAGCCGCCTAGCGGGAGGTTGGTACGAGCAGTACTTC | CASSLSRLAGGWYEQYF
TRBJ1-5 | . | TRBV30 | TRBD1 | TGTGCCTGGAGTGTGGGGGACAGGGTCAGCAATCAGCCCCAGCATTTT | CAWSVGDRVSNQPQHF
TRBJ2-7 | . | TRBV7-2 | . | TGTGCCAGCAGCTTGGAAATCTCCGGGACTTCCCCCACCGAGCAGTACTTC | CASSLEISGTSPTEQYF
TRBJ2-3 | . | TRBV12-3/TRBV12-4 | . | TGTGCCAGCAATATCCAGGTGGCAGATACGCAGTATTTT | CASNIQVADTQYF
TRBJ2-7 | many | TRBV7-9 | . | TGTGCCAGCAGCTTATGGCTGGGAAGTCTACCCTACGAGCAGTACTTC | CASSLWLGSLPYEQYF
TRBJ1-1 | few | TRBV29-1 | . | TGCAGCGTTGGGCAGACGATGGTCACTGAAGCTTTCTTT | CSVGQTMVTEAFF